A single count supports the clone carrying this T cell receptor beta chain. Individuals drawn from 24 US areas were about 18 to 89 years old. The study assigned cohorts using participant-reported clinical history. The study recruited exposed participants who had met a COVID-19 case within 2 weeks before entry. This sample is drawn from a study of blood T cell repertoires in COVID-19. The data were produced by immunoSEQ multiplex PCR, yet TCRdb's version contains in-frame clones alone and is incomplete. The sample yields roughly 320,000 clones, roughly nine tenths seen once. This CDR3 spans 17 amino acids. Germline V gene lookup returns CDR1 LGHDT and CDR2 YNNKEL (reference sequence). J was trimmed by 1 base and V by 2 bases; bases with no gene match: 7.

Material: PBMCs or T cells enriched from blood (not recorded which). The chain links TRBV3-1 (or the pseudogene TRBV3-2) to TRBJ2-5, with 10 positions matching TRBD1. This clonotype originated in a woman aged 25 to 45 who had been exposed to COVID-19. CDR3 sequence: CASSQRTGGGFQETQYF. For the CDR3, the DNA is TGTGCCAGCAGCCAAAGGACAGGGGGAGGTTTCCAAGAGACCCAGTACTTC.